Following are 20 T cell receptor beta chains from one sample sequenced in a study of T cell responses to AZD1222 COVID-19 vaccine. Clones were read by immunoSEQ multiplex PCR, and TCRdb kept only the in-frame ones, dropping some. The profile shows about 130,000 clones, 90% to 95% of them singletons. This material consisted of peripheral blood, taken on day 0 of AZD1222 vaccination. These receptor sequences come from an adult in good health.

The chain links TRBV18 to TRBJ2-2; possibly TRBD1 for D (6 bases). Germline CDR1 reads KGHSH; CDR2 reads LQKENI. The CDR3 loop spans 16 amino acids. Deletions cut 0 bases from V and 6 bases from J, with 14 bases between. The CDR3 region has the DNA TGTGCCAGCTCACCACCGATACCCCAGGGGTCCGGGGAGCTGTTTTTT. Amino acid sequence: CASSPPIPQGSGELFF.

V usage is TRBV6-5 and J usage is TRBJ2-7; D gene ambiguous. There are 15 residues in the CDR3. Trimming pared 0 bases from V and 1 base from J, leaving 10 bases between. Germline V gene data show CDR1 as MNHEY and CDR2 as SVGAGI. The CDR3 reads CASSYSRLYSYEQYF. DNA of the CDR3: TGTGCCAGCAGTTACTCCCGACTGTATTCCTACGAGCAGTACTTC.

This chain links TRBV27 with TRBJ2-7; 7 bases fit TRBD1. The CDR3 is 15 residues long. The ends lost 2 bases at V and 0 bases at J; junction bases unmatched: 4. Germline assignment: CDR1 MNHEY and CDR2 SMNVEV (reference sequence). CDR3 loop: CASSLRQGVSYEQYF. The CDR3 DNA reads TGTGCCAGCAGTTTAAGACAGGGAGTCTCCTACGAGCAGTACTTC.

The chain uses TRBV7-9 and TRBJ2-3; D is unresolved. Trimming stripped 5 bases from V and 5 bases from J, with 8 bases between. The CDR3 runs to 12 residues. Germline CDR1 is SEHNR and CDR2 is FQNEAQ (reference sequence). CDR3 nucleotides: TGTGCCAGCAGCAACGCAGTAGATACGCAGTATTTT. As protein: CASSNAVDTQYF.

The table lists this clone with a count of one. This chain joins TRBV7-9 and TRBJ1-2; weak D call: TRBD1 (5 bases). CDR3 length: 15 amino acids. In germline, CDR1 is SEHNR, CDR2 FQNEAQ (reference sequence). Trimming stripped 5 bases from V and 4 bases from J, with 17 bases between. Here the CDR3 DNA reads TGTGCCAGCAGCCCAGAATGGCAGGGCGCCTATGGCTACACCTTC. Translation: CASSPEWQGAYGYTF.

The chain is built from TRBV9 and TRBJ2-3, with 10 bases lining up with TRBD2. Germline V gene lookup returns CDR1 SGDLS and CDR2 YYNGEE. The CDR3 has 15 residues. The J segment lost 4 bases and the V segment lost 2 bases, leaving 4 bases of the junction unmatched. CDR3 DNA: TGTGCCAGCAGCGTGTCCAGCGGGGGGGCAGATACGCAGTATTTT. As protein: CASSVSSGGADTQYF.

This rearrangement joins TRBV6-5 to TRBJ2-7; possibly TRBD1 for D (6 bases). The CDR3 is made up of 15 amino acids. The V end lost 10 bases, the J end lost 3 bases, and 22 bases lay between the germline ends. Germline V gene data show CDR1 as MNHEY and CDR2 as SVGAGI. DNA for the CDR3: TGTGCCACCCAGGCTTTAGGGGACACCTACTACGAGCAGTACTTC. It codes for CATQALGDTYYEQYF.

V and J are TRBV30 and TRBJ2-5; TRBD2 matches 13 bases. This CDR3 spans 14 amino acids. Germline values: CDR1 GTSNPN, CDR2 SVGIG (reference sequence). V gave up 7 bases and J gave up 4 bases; unmatched junction bases: 6. CDR3 sequence: CAYRTSGGRETQYF. In DNA form, the CDR3 reads TGTGCCTACAGGACTAGCGGGGGTCGAGAGACCCAGTACTTC.

The chain employs TRBV7-6 and TRBJ2-5; 8 bases agree with TRBD2. The germline CDR1 and CDR2 sequences are SGHVS and FNYEAQ. The CDR3 loop spans 11 amino acids. V lost 9 bases, J lost 5 bases, and 2 bases stayed unmatched. CDR3 sequence reads: CARREAETQYF. The CDR3, as DNA: TGTGCCAGGCGGGAGGCGGAGACCCAGTACTTC.

The rearrangement links TRBV19 to TRBJ2-5; 13 nucleotides agree with TRBD2. From germline, CDR1 is LNHDA and CDR2 SQIVND (reference sequence). The CDR3 consists of 16 residues. The junction had 5 bases not matched to a gene; V was cut back by 5 bases and J by 2 bases. DNA of the CDR3: TGTGCCAGTAGTCGCACGGGACTAGCGGGGCAAGAGACCCAGTACTTC. This translates into CASSRTGLAGQETQYF.

A note on this clone: The sample has other DNA sequences that encode this CDR3 too. The CDR3 reads CASSLGLSQETQYF. CDR3 in DNA: TGCGCCAGCAGCTTGGGTCTTTCTCAAGAGACCCAGTACTTC. The chain uses TRBV5-1 and TRBJ2-5; D call uncertain. CDR1 SGHRS and CDR2 YFSETQ come from the germline V gene. The CDR3 consists of 14 residues. V lost 0 bases, J lost 2 bases, and 8 bases lay in between.

This rearrangement joins TRBV2 to TRBJ1-1; possibly TRBD1 for D (6 bases). The CDR3 runs 12 residues. V lost 7 bases to trimming and J lost 8 bases, with 14 bases between them. CDR1 and CDR2 (germline): SNHLY, FYNNEI. The DNA of the CDR3 is TGTGCCAGCAAAGTAGGGGGAAGAGAAGCTTTCTTT. Translation: CASKVGGREAFF.

The chain uses TRBV30 and TRBJ1-4; 7 nucleotides line up with TRBD1. V lost 2 bases, J lost 0 bases, and 9 bases stayed unmatched. The germline V gene encodes CDR1 GTSNPN and CDR2 SVGIG (reference sequence). CDR3 length: 17 amino acids. The CDR3 region is CAWSWVAGQSTNEKLFF. For the CDR3, the DNA is TGTGCCTGGAGTTGGGTGGCGGGACAGTCAACTAATGAAAAACTGTTTTTT.

The chain couples TRBV5-1 to TRBJ2-1, with TRBD2 as a possible D gene (6 bases). Germline V gene data show CDR1 as SGHRS and CDR2 as YFSETQ. The V gene lost 0 bases and the J gene lost 10 bases, with 14 bases spanning the gap. The CDR3 covers 14 residues. Here the CDR3 reads CASSLDPAGSEQFF. As DNA, the CDR3 is TGCGCCAGCAGCTTGGACCCCGCGGGAAGCGAGCAGTTCTTC.

This chain connects TRBV2 to TRBJ1-1; D not certain. Trimming left V 0 bases short and J 4 bases short, with 15 bases between. This CDR3 comprises 16 residues. The V gene's germline CDR1 is SNHLY and CDR2 FYNNEI. The CDR3 sequence: CASSEALAGSATEAFF. CDR3 DNA: TGTGCCAGCAGTGAAGCGCTGGCGGGTAGCGCCACTGAAGCTTTCTTT.

The chain uses TRBV6-5 and TRBJ2-5; D unresolved. The CDR3 is 13 amino acids. V lost 4 bases, J lost 7 bases, and 13 bases lay in between. Germline V gene sequence: CDR1 MNHEY, CDR2 SVGAGI. The DNA of the CDR3 is TGTGCCAGCAGTTCGTCACCTTTAGGGACCCAGTACTTC. Its translation: CASSSSPLGTQYF.

This clone turned up a few times. This chain connects TRBV30 to TRBJ1-4; D unclear. The V end lost 0 bases, the J end lost 8 bases, and 13 bases lay between the germline ends. Germline V CDR1 and CDR2: GTSNPN, SVGIG (reference sequence). The CDR3 has 14 residues. This CDR3 reads CAWSVGIGREKLFF. The CDR3 DNA is TGTGCCTGGAGTGTAGGTATTGGAAGGGAAAAACTGTTTTTT.

This chain connects TRBV5-1 to TRBJ2-3; no clear D gene. The ends were cut back, 0 bases at V and 4 bases at J, with 9 bases in the middle. From germline, CDR1 is SGHRS and CDR2 YFSETQ. CDR3 length: 14 residues. The CDR3 bases are TGCGCCAGCAGCTTGGAAACAGCCCCAGATACGCAGTATTTT. This sequence encodes CASSLETAPDTQYF.

The CDR3 DNA reads TGTGCCAGCAGCACAGGGGGGAGTCGCTACACCTTC. Translation gives CASSTGGSRYTF. The chain is built from TRBV12-3 or TRBV12-4 and TRBJ1-2, with 8 bases lining up with TRBD1. The CDR3 runs to 12 residues. V lost 6 bases, J lost 9 bases, and 6 bases stayed unmatched.

J is TRBJ1-1 and V is TRBV29-1; D uncertain. The CDR3 spans 12 residues. CDR1 SQVTM and CDR2 ANQGSEA come from the germline V gene. Trimming shortened V by 7 bases and J by 9 bases, and 18 bases separated the two germline ends. CDR3 bases: TGCAGCGCCCGGTCGGAGGAGGCGCAAGCTTTCTTT. Protein product: CSARSEEAQAFF.